One and the same sample provided the 27 T cell receptor beta chains below, sequenced in a study of CD8+ T cells in alopecia areata. It was cDNA, reverse transcribed from extracted RNA, that served as the sequencing template. TCRdb keeps only in-frame clones here, not all; method: immunoSEQ multiplex PCR. The sample lists roughly 150,000 clones; 40% to 60% were seen once. The source material was CD8+ T cells sorted from blood, sampled at week 0. The receptors originated from a human donor with alopecia areata.

The CDR3 reads CSVRVVSERTDTQYF. The CDR3 bases are TGCAGCGTTCGCGTGGTTAGCGAGCGCACAGATACGCAGTATTTT. The chain employs TRBV29-1 and TRBJ2-3; D might be TRBD2 (5 bases). The V end lost 5 bases, the J end lost 1 base, and 16 bases lay between the germline ends. Germline V lookup: CDR1 SQVTM, CDR2 ANQGSEA. This CDR3 comprises 15 residues.

This clone was counted once. The chain links TRBV5-1 to TRBJ2-3; possible D gene TRBD2, 5 bases. Per the germline V gene, CDR1 is SGHRS and CDR2 is YFSETQ. The CDR3 contains 13 residues. Trimming took 3 bases from V and 6 from J, leaving 11 bases between them. This CDR3 is CASSSAPGDTQYF. DNA for the CDR3: TGCGCCAGCAGCTCCGCTCCGGGGGATACGCAGTATTTT.

In this sample, this clone turned up a few times. The chain carries TRBV5-1 and TRBJ1-1; D gene uncertain. Germline-derived CDR1 and CDR2 are SGHRS and YFSETQ. The length of the CDR3 is 14 residues. V lost 0 bases and J 8 bases, leaving 14 bases between the germline ends. CDR3 in amino acids: CASSLAVGNPEAFF. CDR3 DNA sequence: TGCGCCAGCAGCTTGGCCGTTGGGAATCCCGAAGCTTTCTTT.

This chain links TRBV6-5 with TRBJ1-2, with D unresolved. CDR3 length equals 13 residues. The ends were cut back, 11 bases at V and 2 bases at J, with 15 bases in the middle. Looked up from germline, CDR1 is MNHEY and CDR2 is SVGAGI. The CDR3 sequence: CAVWREKNYGYTF. The CDR3 bases are TGTGCCGTCTGGCGTGAAAAGAACTATGGCTACACCTTC.

This chain uses TRBV7-9 with TRBJ2-7, with D perhaps being TRBD1 or TRBD2 (6 bases each). The germline gives CDR1 SEHNR, CDR2 FQNEAQ (reference sequence). The V end was cut by 3 bases, the J end by 10 bases, with 13 bases between. CDR3 length: 12 residues. The chain's CDR3 is CASSLGAGPQYF. The CDR3 bases are TGTGCCAGCAGCTTGGGGGCGGGACCCCAGTACTTC.

The J gene is TRBJ1-1, the V gene TRBV27; D is possibly TRBD1 (5 bases). Per germline, CDR1 MNHEY and CDR2 SMNVEV (reference sequence). CDR3 length equals 13 residues. Between the trimmed V and J ends, which lost 6 bases and 8 bases, there was a span of 16 bases. The CDR3 region is CASSFSGGTEAFF. The CDR3 DNA reads as TGTGCCAGCAGCTTCAGTGGGGGGACGGAAGCTTTCTTT.

The chain joins TRBV19 to TRBJ1-2; 8 nucleotides match TRBD1. J gave up 4 bases and V 4 bases, and 11 bases lay outside the gene matches. CDR1 LNHDA and CDR2 SQIVND come from the germline V gene (reference sequence). This CDR3 spans 16 amino acids. The CDR3 sequence: CASSNIPPGGFYGYTF. CDR3 nucleotides: TGTGCCAGTAGTAATATTCCCCCAGGGGGCTTCTATGGCTACACCTTC.

This clone appeared a few times. J is TRBJ2-7 and V is TRBV7-9; D is undetermined. Germline V gene sequence: CDR1 SEHNR, CDR2 FQNEAQ (reference sequence). This CDR3 is built from 13 residues. Trimming took 1 base from V and 5 from J, leaving 9 bases between them. The CDR3 sequence: CASSLGKPDEQYF. The CDR3 DNA is TGTGCCAGCAGCTTAGGGAAACCGGACGAGCAGTACTTC.

This chain joins TRBV29-1 and TRBJ2-1; 8 bases match TRBD1. Germline-derived CDR1 and CDR2 are SQVTM and ANQGSEA. J was trimmed by 7 bases and V by 3 bases; bases with no gene match: 8. CDR3 length: 14 amino acids. The CDR3 is CSVDEPGGWNEQFF. CDR3 DNA sequence: TGCAGCGTTGACGAGCCAGGGGGCTGGAATGAGCAGTTCTTC.

V usage is TRBV30 and J usage is TRBJ2-7; 8 bases agree with TRBD1. The length of the CDR3 is 14 residues. CDR1 is GTSNPN and CDR2 is SVGIG in the germline V gene (reference sequence). The ends lost 4 bases at V and 5 bases at J; junction bases unmatched: 10. The CDR3 DNA follows: TGTGCCTGGAACCCTACAGGGGGGCCGAACGAGCAGTACTTC. Translated, it gives CAWNPTGGPNEQYF.

The rearrangement joins TRBV30 to TRBJ2-3; 7 bases are shared with TRBD1. CDR1 and CDR2 (germline): GTSNPN, SVGIG (reference sequence). Trimming at V came to 3 bases and at J to 10 bases, leaving 7 bases not matched to a gene. The CDR3 loop spans 12 amino acids. This CDR3 reads CAWSPPGTAQYF. The CDR3 region has the DNA TGTGCCTGGAGCCCGCCAGGGACAGCGCAGTATTTT.

This clone has more than one count but fewer than ten. The chain couples TRBV29-1 to TRBJ1-1, with 7 bases lining up with TRBD1. CDR3 length equals 14 residues. Germline trimming cut 6 bases from V and 3 bases from J; bases unmatched to any gene: 10. The V gene's germline CDR1 is SQVTM and CDR2 ANQGSEA. The CDR3 sequence: CSVTLRQGDTEAFF. The CDR3, as DNA: TGCAGCGTCACTCTCCGACAGGGAGACACTGAAGCTTTCTTT.

This clone showed up just once. The genes are TRBV9 and TRBJ2-1; TRBD2 matches 8 bases. The CDR3 sequence is 16 residues long. CDR1 SGDLS and CDR2 YYNGEE come from the germline V gene. V was clipped by 0 bases and J by 5 bases; unmatched bases: 7. For the CDR3, the DNA is TGTGCCAGCAGCGTAGCCCCTACTAGCGGAAACAATGAGCAGTTCTTC. Its translation is CASSVAPTSGNNEQFF.

The chain employs TRBV12-5 and TRBJ2-5; D is uncertain. This CDR3 spans 13 amino acids. The V and J ends lost 1 base and 4 bases respectively, with 7 bases between them. CDR1 is LGHNT, CDR2 FRNRAP, per germline. The CDR3 loop reads CASGLAPSETQYF. CDR3 in DNA: TGTGCTAGTGGTTTGGCCCCCTCAGAGACCCAGTACTTC.

J is TRBJ2-2 and V is TRBV10-2; unclear D gene. Germline V lookup: CDR1 WSHSY, CDR2 SAAADI. CDR3 length: 15 amino acids. V shed 6 bases and J shed 5 bases, with 16 bases lying between them. CDR3 DNA sequence: TGCGCCAGCAGAGATGGGTTCGTAGATACCGGGGAGCTGTTTTTT. Translated: CASRDGFVDTGELFF.

This clone occurred once. The rearrangement joins TRBV2 to TRBJ2-1, with a tentative D call TRBD1 (7 bases). The CDR3 is made up of 14 amino acids. Deletions cut 7 bases from V and 5 bases from J, with 15 bases between. The V gene's germline CDR1 is SNHLY and CDR2 FYNNEI. The DNA for the CDR3 is TGTGCCAGCACGGGCGCAGGGGGGCACAATGAGCAGTTCTTC. It yields the protein CASTGAGGHNEQFF.

CDR3 loop: CAWSGVAVYNEQFF. CDR3 nucleotides: TGTGCCTGGAGCGGGGTAGCGGTCTACAATGAGCAGTTCTTC. V is TRBV30 and J is TRBJ2-1; possible D gene TRBD2, 6 bases. In germline, CDR1 is GTSNPN, CDR2 SVGIG (reference sequence). V lost 3 bases and J 3 bases, leaving 12 bases between the germline ends. The CDR3 runs 14 residues.

This chain links TRBV27 with TRBJ2-5; no clear D gene. This CDR3 has 16 residues. V lost 2 bases to trimming and J lost 3 bases, with 16 bases between them. Germline V CDR1 and CDR2: MNHEY, SMNVEV (reference sequence). The CDR3: CASSLDPQAPKETQYF. The CDR3 bases are TGTGCCAGCAGTTTAGACCCCCAGGCGCCGAAAGAGACCCAGTACTTC.

The chain combines TRBV30 with TRBJ2-3; 9 nucleotides agree with TRBD1. Germline CDR1 reads GTSNPN; CDR2 reads SVGIG (reference sequence). Unmatched junction bases numbered 8, after V lost 4 bases and J lost 12 bases. The CDR3 sequence is 12 residues long. As DNA, the CDR3 is TGTGCCTGGAATACCGGGACAGGGTTTCAGTATTTT. This translates into CAWNTGTGFQYF.

This clone was observed a few times. The V and J genes are TRBV29-1 and TRBJ1-2; perhaps TRBD1 as D (5 bases). Germline-derived CDR1 and CDR2 are SQVTM and ANQGSEA. Trimming cost V 0 bases and J 2 bases, with 10 bases left between them. This CDR3 contains 14 residues. The CDR3 DNA reads TGCAGCGTTGAAGACAGGGACCAAAACTATGGCTACACCTTC. As protein: CSVEDRDQNYGYTF.

The chain uses TRBV7-8 and TRBJ2-3; a possible D gene is TRBD1 (6 bases). The V and J ends lost 9 bases and 2 bases respectively, with 21 bases between them. Germline V gene data show CDR1 as SGHVS and CDR2 as FQNEAQ. CDR3 length: 16 amino acids. The chain's CDR3 is CASTFRPDRYTDTQYF. CDR3 sequence (DNA): TGTGCCAGTACCTTCCGTCCGGACAGATACACAGATACGCAGTATTTT.

The rearrangement uses TRBV11-2 and TRBJ1-1; D ambiguous. The V end lost 2 bases, the J end lost 4 bases, and 14 bases lay between the germline ends. CDR3 length: 15 residues. CDR1 and CDR2 from the germline V gene are SGHAT and FQNNGV. The CDR3 region has the DNA TGTGCCAGCAGCTTATTTTACGGGAACTTCACTGAAGCTTTCTTT. This translates into CASSLFYGNFTEAFF. Combining the CDR3 with reference TRBV11-2 and TRBJ1-1 gives the whole variable domain EAGVAQSPRYKIIEKRQSVAFWCNPISGHATLYWYQQILGQGPKLLIQFQNNGVVDDSQLPKDRFSAERLKGVDSTLKIQPAKLEDSAVYLCASSLFYGNFTEAFFGQGTRLTVV.

The chain combines TRBV9 with TRBJ2-1; 9 bases map to TRBD1. The CDR3 spans 15 residues. CDR1 SGDLS and CDR2 YYNGEE come from the germline V gene. With V trimmed by 5 bases and J by 8 bases, 11 bases remained unmatched. CDR3 nucleotides: TGTGCCAGCAGGGTATCGGACAGGGGTGCGGATGAGCAGTTCTTC. This translates into CASRVSDRGADEQFF. Full variable domain (missing parts from reference TRBV9 and TRBJ2-1): DSGVTQTPKHLITATGQRVTLRCSPRSGDLSVYWYQQSLDQGLQFLIQYYNGEERAKGNILERFSAQQFPDLHSELNLSSLELGDSALYFCASRVSDRGADEQFFGPGTRLTVL.

Notes on this clone: Different DNA sequences within this sample yield the same CDR3. V and J are TRBV29-1 and TRBJ1-1; D is undetermined. The length of the CDR3 is 11 residues. Germline V CDR1 and CDR2: SQVTM, ANQGSEA. V was cut by 4 bases and J by 0 bases, with 3 bases left in between. The CDR3 DNA reads TGCAGCGTTGTACTGAACACTGAAGCTTTCTTT. Amino acids: CSVVLNTEAFF. The whole variable domain, filled in from reference TRBV29-1 and TRBJ1-1, reads SAVISQKPSRDICQRGTSLTIQCQVDSQVTMMFWYRQQPGQSLTLIATANQGSEATYESGFVIDKFPISRPNLTFSTLTVSNMSPEDSSIYLCSVVLNTEAFFGQGTRLTVV.

V and J are TRBV4-2 and TRBJ2-2; D not certain. V lost 0 bases and J 4 bases, leaving 3 bases between the germline ends. The germline gives CDR1 LGHNA, CDR2 YNFKEQ. The CDR3 spans 13 residues. CDR3 sequence (DNA): TGTGCCAGCAGCCAAGATAGCACCGGGGAGCTGTTTTTT. Translating it yields CASSQDSTGELFF.

Only a few counts were recorded for this clone. The chain recombines TRBV14 with TRBJ1-5, with D unclear. Per the germline V gene, CDR1 is SGHDN and CDR2 is FVKESK. This CDR3 spans 12 amino acids. Trimming stripped 1 base from V and 4 bases from J, with 2 bases between. The CDR3 sequence is CASSQGNQPQHF. CDR3 nucleotide sequence: TGTGCCAGCAGCCAAGGAAATCAGCCCCAGCATTTT.

The chain recombines TRBV4-3 with TRBJ2-7; no clear D gene. Trimming took off 3 bases at V and 3 bases at J, with 15 bases between the two ends. Germline values: CDR1 LGHNA, CDR2 YSLEER. There are 15 residues in the CDR3. The CDR3, as DNA: TGCGCCAGCAGCCAGTCCCTCGGGTACCTCTACGAGCAGTACTTC. It is translated as CASSQSLGYLYEQYF.